The rows below give T cell receptor beta chains drawn from one sample of a study of T cell repertoires in cytomegalovirus infection. TCRdb used MiXCR to reprocess the reads, holding one entry per CDR3 protein. The top ten hold roughly 16% of the sample, which has approximately 250,000 distinct CDR3 sequences, roughly 9% seen once. Sequencing input: PBMCs. These receptors all stem from a human donor in good health (CMV status not recorded). Some clones in this sample may be carry-over from other donors' samples. Both conserved end residues are part of each CDR3. Each record gives: D gene, J gene, clone size, V gene, CDR3 protein, CDR3 DNA. D genes are given only for firm matches. Not every row has a clone size; where given, it reads once, few, many or a size class.

- TRBJ1-6 many TRBV4-1 CASSQEDDSSYNSPLHF TGCGCCAGCAGCCAAGAAGACGACAGCTCCTATAATTCACCCCTCCACTTT
TRBD1 TRBJ1-4 few TRBV20-1 CSARDPHRGRREKLFF TGCAGTGCTAGAGATCCCCACAGGGGGCGGCGAGAAAAACTGTTTTTT
TRBD2 TRBJ2-1 few TRBV7-8 CASSPKATSQRPYNEQFF TGTGCCAGCAGCCCCAAAGCGACTAGCCAACGACCTTACAATGAGCAGTTCTTC
- TRBJ1-6 many TRBV12-3/TRBV12-4 CASSSGQGGSPLHF TGTGCCAGCAGCTCCGGGCAGGGTGGTTCACCCCTCCACTTT
- TRBJ2-1 few TRBV6-2/TRBV6-3 CASSSNLPSAEQFF TGTGCCAGCAGTTCAAATCTGCCTAGCGCTGAGCAGTTCTTC
TRBD2 TRBJ2-4 many TRBV7-2 CASSLAGGAKNIQYF TGTGCCAGCAGTTTAGCGGGGGGAGCCAAAAACATTCAGTACTTC
TRBD1 TRBJ1-5 - TRBV28 CASRGGGGRSNQPQHF TGTGCCAGCAGGGGGGGAGGGGGCAGGAGCAATCAGCCCCAGCATTTT
TRBD2 TRBJ2-3 many TRBV7-2 CASSLKASGGGTQYF TGTGCCAGCAGCTTAAAAGCTAGCGGGGGAGGGACGCAGTATTTT
- TRBJ2-7 many TRBV20-1 CSARDPPGGEQYF TGCAGTGCTAGAGACCCTCCTGGTGGCGAGCAGTACTTC
- TRBJ1-1 few TRBV2 CASRKGNTEAFF TGTGCCAGCAGGAAAGGTAACACTGAAGCTTTCTTT
- TRBJ1-1 few TRBV7-9 CASSLTNTPSTEAFF TGTGCCAGCAGCTTAACCAACACTCCGAGCACTGAAGCTTTCTTT
- TRBJ1-2 many TRBV7-2 CASSDRYGYTF TGTGCCAGCTCAGATCGGTATGGCTACACCTTC
- TRBJ1-5 - TRBV15 CATSRGQGDRSPQHF TGTGCCACCAGCAGAGGTCAGGGCGACAGATCGCCCCAGCATTTT
TRBD2 TRBJ2-1 few TRBV12-5 CASLGTSGNNEQFF TGTGCTAGCCTTGGGACTAGCGGCAACAATGAGCAGTTCTTC
- TRBJ2-7 - TRBV7-8 CASKGGWDKFYEQYF TGTGCCAGCAAGGGGGGGTGGGACAAATTCTACGAGCAGTACTTC
TRBD1 TRBJ1-6 many TRBV7-6 CASSLSGGSSPLHF TGTGCCAGCAGCTTGTCAGGGGGCAGCTCACCCCTCCACTTT
- TRBJ1-2 - TRBV6-5 CASSYAEDGYGYTF TGTGCCAGCAGTTACGCGGAGGATGGATATGGCTACACCTTC
TRBD1 TRBJ1-5 few TRBV7-2 CASSASGTDNQPQHF TGTGCCAGCAGCGCCTCCGGGACAGACAATCAGCCCCAGCATTTT
- TRBJ2-1 - TRBV20-1 CSARALTRNEQFF TGCAGTGCTAGAGCCCTGACTCGCAATGAGCAGTTCTTC
- TRBJ1-1 few TRBV5-6 CASSHGTGMNTEAFF TGTGCCAGCAGCCACGGGACGGGGATGAACACTGAAGCTTTCTTT
- TRBJ1-2 - TRBV30 CAWSVQGPGYTF TGTGCCTGGAGTGTACAGGGTCCTGGCTACACCTTC
- TRBJ2-2 many TRBV7-2 CASSSGDITGELFF TGTGCCAGCAGCTCGGGGGACATCACCGGGGAGCTGTTTTTT
- TRBJ2-1 many TRBV14 CASSQDRGGRDEQFF TGTGCCAGCAGCCAAGATAGGGGGGGCCGAGATGAGCAGTTCTTC
- TRBJ1-1 many TRBV7-9 CASSPTGSNTEAFF TGTGCCAGCAGCCCAACAGGATCGAACACTGAAGCTTTCTTT
TRBD1 TRBJ2-4 - TRBV18 CASSPPPTGPLAKNIQYF TGTGCCAGCTCACCGCCCCCGACAGGGCCCTTAGCCAAAAACATTCAGTACTTC
- TRBJ1-1 many TRBV12-3/TRBV12-4 CASRKDTTHTEAFF TGTGCCAGCAGAAAGGACACAACCCACACTGAAGCTTTCTTT
- TRBJ1-5 many TRBV7-2 CASSLRQSNQPQHF TGTGCCAGCAGCTTGCGACAGAGCAATCAGCCCCAGCATTTT
TRBD1 TRBJ2-5 - TRBV12-3/TRBV12-4 CASSFPGQGQETQYF TGTGCCAGCAGTTTCCCGGGACAGGGGCAAGAGACCCAGTACTTC
TRBD2 TRBJ2-1 many TRBV7-2 CASSSGTSGLNEQFF TGTGCCAGCAGTTCCGGGACTAGCGGCTTGAATGAGCAGTTCTTC
TRBD1 TRBJ1-2 many TRBV7-6 CASSLVRQGANYGYTF TGTGCCAGCAGCTTAGTTAGGCAGGGGGCTAACTATGGCTACACCTTC
TRBD1 TRBJ2-5 - TRBV29-1 CSADPGGETQYF TGCAGCGCGGACCCAGGGGGAGAGACCCAGTACTTC
- TRBJ1-2 many TRBV7-2 CASSWEYGYTF TGTGCCAGCAGCTGGGAGTATGGCTACACCTTC
- TRBJ2-1 - TRBV7-3 CASSPTRGNEQFF TGTGCCAGCAGCCCCACGAGGGGGAATGAGCAGTTCTTC
- TRBJ1-1 many TRBV2 CASSEWGAEAFF TGTGCCAGCAGTGAATGGGGGGCTGAAGCTTTCTTT
- TRBJ1-3 few TRBV29-1 CSVQQSSGNTIYF TGCAGCGTTCAACAGAGCTCTGGAAACACCATATATTTT
- TRBJ1-5 few TRBV12-3/TRBV12-4 CASSFDGSGQPQHF TGTGCCAGCAGTTTTGACGGAAGTGGCCAGCCCCAGCATTTT
- TRBJ1-5 many TRBV28 CASSKTGIGQPQHF TGTGCCAGCAGCAAGACAGGAATCGGTCAGCCCCAGCATTTT
- TRBJ2-4 many TRBV7-8 CASSRDSPLAKNIQYF TGTGCCAGCAGCCGGGACTCCCCTCTAGCCAAAAACATTCAGTACTTC
TRBD2 TRBJ2-5 many TRBV7-2 CASSSGTSGKKTQYF TGTGCCAGCAGTTCCGGGACTAGCGGGAAAAAGACCCAGTACTTC